Shown below are 28 T cell receptor beta chains from a single sample sequenced in a study of blood T cell repertoires in COVID-19. The assay was immunoSEQ multiplex PCR, and TCRdb's table has in-frame clones only and misses some. This table has roughly 70,000 clones, around 81% appearing once. Sequences were obtained from peripheral blood. These receptors all come from a woman aged 55 to 70 with acute or convalescent COVID-19.

This clone was counted between two and nine times. This sequence joins TRBV6-5 and TRBJ2-1; 14 bases line up with TRBD2. Trimming took 4 bases from V and 8 from J; bases not matched to a gene: 7. Germline V gene data show CDR1 as MNHEY and CDR2 as SVGAGI. CDR3 length: 16 amino acids. CDR3 nucleotide sequence: TGTGCCAGCAGTTCCCTGACTAGCGGGGGGGCCTATGAGCAGTTCTTC. It encodes CASSSLTSGGAYEQFF.

The genes are TRBV5-1 and TRBJ1-6; TRBD1 agrees at 8 bases. Unmatched junction bases numbered 6, after V lost 0 bases and J lost 10 bases. Germline V gene data show CDR1 as SGHRS and CDR2 as YFSETQ. The CDR3 extends over 15 amino acids. CDR3 nucleotides: TGCGCCAGCAGCTTGGCCGGACAGGGTAGGTCACCCCTCCACTTT. Protein sequence: CASSLAGQGRSPLHF. Full variable domain (missing parts from reference TRBV5-1 and TRBJ1-6): KAGVTQTPRYLIKTRGQQVTLSCSPISGHRSVSWYQQTPGQGLQFLFEYFSETQRNKGNFPGRFSGRQFSNSRSEMNVSTLELGDSALYLCASSLAGQGRSPLHFGNGTRLTVT.

This chain joins TRBV12-3 or TRBV12-4 and TRBJ1-1; D is possibly TRBD1 (6 bases). The germline V and J ends were trimmed by 6 bases and 4 bases, with 9 bases remaining between them. The CDR3 has 12 amino acids. In nucleotides, the CDR3 is TGTGCCAGCAGCCGGACAGCCACTGAAGCTTTCTTT. Amino acids: CASSRTATEAFF.

The chain combines TRBV5-1 with TRBJ1-6; maybe TRBD1 (5 bases). This CDR3 has 14 amino acids. Trimming shortened V by 1 base and J by 7 bases, and 9 bases separated the two germline ends. Germline V gene sequence: CDR1 SGHRS, CDR2 YFSETQ. CDR3 sequence (DNA): TGCGCCAGCAGCTTGCCCAGGGCCAATTCACCCCTCCACTTT. Amino acid sequence: CASSLPRANSPLHF.

This chain links TRBV19 with TRBJ2-1; D possibly corresponds to TRBD1 (6 bases). Deletions cut 5 bases from V and 7 bases from J, with 18 bases between. Per germline, CDR1 LNHDA and CDR2 SQIVND (reference sequence). The CDR3 is made up of 15 amino acids. CDR3 loop: CASSASRDTINEQFF. In nucleotides, the CDR3 is TGTGCCAGTAGTGCGAGCCGGGACACAATTAATGAGCAGTTCTTC. Filled out from reference TRBV19 and TRBJ2-1, the complete variable domain reads DGGITQSPKYLFRKEGQNVTLSCEQNLNHDAMYWYRQDPGQGLRLIYYSQIVNDFQKGDIAEGYSVSREKKESFPLTVTSAQKNPTAFYLCASSASRDTINEQFFGPGTRLTVL.

The CDR3: CASQEGYGQPQHF. CDR3 DNA: TGTGCCAGCCAGGAAGGATATGGTCAGCCCCAGCATTTT. This chain uses TRBV2 with TRBJ1-5; no clear D. CDR3 length: 13 amino acids. The germline V and J ends were trimmed by 8 bases and 6 bases, with 14 bases remaining between them. Per the germline V gene, CDR1 is SNHLY and CDR2 is FYNNEI.

The rearrangement joins TRBV7-9 to TRBJ2-5, with 10 bases aligning to TRBD1. The CDR3 spans 14 residues. Germline V lookup: CDR1 SEHNR, CDR2 FQNEAQ (reference sequence). J lost 6 bases, V lost 1 base, and 2 bases had no gene match. The chain's CDR3 is CASSLETGGQTQYF. The DNA for the CDR3 is TGTGCCAGCAGCTTAGAGACAGGGGGCCAGACCCAGTACTTC.

This chain links TRBV5-5 with TRBJ1-1; the match to TRBD1 covers 9 bases. V was pared by 4 bases and J by 6 bases, with 4 bases of the junction left unmatched. This CDR3 has 13 residues. Looked up from germline, CDR1 is SGHKS and CDR2 is YYEKEE (reference sequence). CDR3 nucleotide sequence: TGTGCCAGCAGCACCACAGGGGGCGCTGAAGCTTTCTTT. Translated: CASSTTGGAEAFF.

Comment on this clone: At one end the junction does not follow the germline gene, possibly because of a read error. The chain combines TRBV6-5 with TRBJ1-1; 9 bases map to TRBD1. CDR1 is MNHEY, CDR2 SVGAGI, per germline. CDR3 size: 11 residues. Here the CDR3 reads CASSGGGTGNF. The CDR3 DNA follows: TGTGCCAGCAGCGGAGGAGGGACAGGGAACTTT.

The V and J genes are TRBV28 and TRBJ1-6; no clear D gene. CDR1 is MDHEN, CDR2 SYDVKM, per germline. The CDR3 sequence is 15 residues long. V dropped 9 bases and J dropped 0 bases, with 12 bases sitting between them. The CDR3 coding sequence is TGTGCCAGTCAACCCCCCAGCTCCTATAATTCACCCCTCCACTTT. It specifies CASQPPSSYNSPLHF.

The rearrangement uses TRBV12-3 or TRBV12-4 and TRBJ1-1; no definite D call. Trimming stripped 5 bases from V and 7 bases from J, with 8 bases between. There are 11 residues in the CDR3. The DNA of the CDR3 is TGTGCCAGCAGTAAGAGATTTGAAGCTTTCTTT. Protein sequence: CASSKRFEAFF.

The genes are TRBV9 and TRBJ2-7, with 8 bases matching TRBD1. Germline V lookup: CDR1 SGDLS, CDR2 YYNGEE. The CDR3 has 14 amino acids. V gave up 3 bases and J gave up 0 bases; unmatched junction bases: 2. The DNA for the CDR3 is TGTGCCAGCAGCGAGGGGACAGGCTCCTACGAGCAGTACTTC. Encoded protein: CASSEGTGSYEQYF.

The V gene is TRBV6-5, the J gene TRBJ2-1, with a weak D call TRBD2 (5 bases). From germline, CDR1 is MNHEY and CDR2 SVGAGI. Between the trimmed V and J ends, which lost 2 bases and 7 bases, there was a span of 15 bases. The CDR3 is 15 amino acids. In nucleotides, the CDR3 is TGTGCCAGCAGTTACCGACCAGAGGGCCTAAATGAGCAGTTCTTC. It is translated as CASSYRPEGLNEQFF.

This clone was detected only a few times. The germline gene is not matched at one end of the junction; a read error may be the cause. This chain links TRBV10-1 with TRBJ2-7, with D maybe TRBD1 (7 bases). The germline V gene encodes CDR1 WNHNN and CDR2 SYGVQD (reference sequence). The CDR3 length is 14 residues. DNA for the CDR3: TGCGCCAGCAGCCGACAGGGAGGCTCCCACGAGCAGTACTTC. It yields the protein CASSRQGGSHEQYF.

V and J are TRBV27 and TRBJ1-6; no reliable D call. The CDR3 has 13 residues. The V end was cut by 5 bases, the J end by 10 bases, with 12 bases between. In germline, CDR1 is MNHEY, CDR2 SMNVEV (reference sequence). CDR3 loop: CASSPSLHSPLHF. The CDR3 bases are TGTGCCAGCAGTCCGAGCCTCCACTCACCCCTCCACTTT.

The chain recombines TRBV15 with TRBJ1-5; tentative D call: TRBD1 (5 bases). Trimming left V 0 bases short and J 6 bases short, with 9 bases between. Germline CDR1 reads LNHNV; CDR2 reads YYDKDF (reference sequence). CDR3 length: 14 amino acids. CDR3 protein: CATSRDAGGQPQHF. CDR3 bases: TGTGCCACCAGCAGAGATGCGGGGGGTCAGCCCCAGCATTTT.

The rearrangement uses TRBV9 and TRBJ2-7; 10 nucleotides match TRBD1. CDR3 length equals 14 residues. Germline CDR1 is SGDLS and CDR2 is YYNGEE. J gave up 10 bases and V 2 bases, and 9 bases lay outside the gene matches. As DNA, the CDR3 is TGTGCCAGCAGCGTTCAGGACAGGGGGTCTTATCAGTACTTC. The encoded protein is CASSVQDRGSYQYF.

This chain connects TRBV7-3 to TRBJ1-6, with a possible D match to TRBD1 (6 bases). The CDR3 loop spans 16 amino acids. Germline-derived CDR1 and CDR2 are SGHTA and FQGTGA. V lost 2 bases and J 6 bases, leaving 14 bases between the germline ends. The CDR3 region is CASSLEGTMGNSPLHF. The CDR3 DNA sequence: TGTGCCAGCAGCTTAGAAGGGACAATGGGTAATTCACCCCTCCACTTT.

The chain links TRBV11-1 to TRBJ2-7; tentatively, D is TRBD1 (6 bases). Trimming took off 6 bases at V and 4 bases at J, with 13 bases between the two ends. CDR3 length: 13 amino acids. Germline V gives CDR1 SGHAT, CDR2 FQDESV (reference sequence). CDR3 sequence reads: CASRRAGVYEQYF. In nucleotides, the CDR3 is TGTGCCAGCAGGCGGGCAGGGGTATACGAGCAGTACTTC.

This chain connects TRBV24-1 to TRBJ1-4, with 10 bases that match TRBD1. CDR3 length: 17 amino acids. V lost 3 bases and J lost 4; bases outside the gene matches: 7. Germline CDR1 is KGHDR and CDR2 is SFDVKD. The CDR3 spells CATSDRTGGQLNEKLFF. CDR3 in DNA: TGTGCCACCAGTGATAGGACAGGGGGACAGCTTAATGAAAAACTGTTTTTT.

CDR3 in amino acids: CASSPMDRPYEQYF. The DNA of the CDR3 is TGTGCCAGCAGTCCCATGGACAGACCCTACGAGCAGTACTTC. The chain employs TRBV27 and TRBJ2-7, with a tentative D call TRBD1 (6 bases). The CDR3 is 14 residues long. CDR1 is MNHEY, CDR2 SMNVEV, per germline (reference sequence). V was cut by 5 bases and J by 2 bases, with 13 bases left in between.

This chain joins TRBV7-3 and TRBJ2-1; D may be TRBD2 (6 bases). Germline V gene sequence: CDR1 SGHTA, CDR2 FQGTGA. V gave up 3 bases and J gave up 4 bases, with 13 bases separating them. The CDR3 runs 15 residues. The CDR3 reads CASSFRLDPYNEQFF. CDR3 nucleotide sequence: TGTGCCAGCAGCTTCCGACTAGACCCATACAATGAGCAGTTCTTC. Based on the CDR3 plus reference TRBV7-3 and TRBJ2-1, the full variable domain is GAGVSQTPSNKVTEKGKYVELRCDPISGHTALYWYRQSLGQGPEFLIYFQGTGAADDSGLPNDRFFAVRPEGSVSTLKIQRTERGDSAVYLCASSFRLDPYNEQFFGPGTRLTVL.

The chain joins TRBV7-7 to TRBJ2-1; the match to TRBD2 covers 10 bases. The V and J ends lost 1 base and 7 bases, in that order; junction bases with no gene match: 4. The V gene's germline CDR1 is SSHAT and CDR2 FNYEAQ (reference sequence). This CDR3 is built from 15 residues. Here the CDR3 reads CASSLGSSGGNEQFF. The CDR3 coding sequence is TGTGCCAGCAGCTTAGGGTCTAGCGGGGGTAATGAGCAGTTCTTC.

This chain connects TRBV6-6 to TRBJ1-2; 8 bases align to TRBD1. The junction had 4 bases not matched to a gene; V was cut back by 5 bases and J by 2 bases. The CDR3 sequence is 14 residues long. Per germline, CDR1 MNHNY and CDR2 SVGAGI (reference sequence). The CDR3 region is CASSGQGENYGYTF. Here the CDR3 DNA reads TGTGCCAGCAGTGGACAGGGCGAAAACTATGGCTACACCTTC.

The rearrangement links TRBV5-6 to TRBJ1-4, with TRBD1 matching over 10 bases. Losses at the gene ends were 4 bases for V and 3 bases for J; bases not matched to a gene: 6. CDR1 is SGHDT and CDR2 is YYEEEE in the germline V gene. CDR3 length: 16 amino acids. The CDR3 DNA follows: TGTGCCAGCAGCCGCTCTGGACAGGGGGCTAATGAAAAACTGTTTTTT. Protein: CASSRSGQGANEKLFF.

As for this clone: Other nucleotide sequences in the sample specify the same CDR3. The rearrangement uses TRBV20-1 and TRBJ2-7; D gene ambiguous. The V gene's germline CDR1 is DFQATT and CDR2 SNEGSKA (reference sequence). V lost 3 bases, J lost 5 bases, and 8 bases lay in between. The CDR3 totals 11 residues. The CDR3: CSARSGHEQYF. CDR3 DNA sequence: TGCAGTGCTAGGTCAGGCCACGAGCAGTACTTC.

The V gene is TRBV19, the J gene TRBJ1-4; tentatively, D is TRBD1 (6 bases). Germline V CDR1 and CDR2: LNHDA, SQIVND (reference sequence). The CDR3 totals 14 residues. The V end lost 5 bases, the J end lost 2 bases, and 9 bases lay between the germline ends. The CDR3 bases are TGTGCCAGTAGTGTCGGACAGACTAATGAAAAACTGTTTTTT. Residues: CASSVGQTNEKLFF. The full variable domain, in which reference TRBV19 and TRBJ1-4 provide the parts outside the CDR3, is DGGITQSPKYLFRKEGQNVTLSCEQNLNHDAMYWYRQDPGQGLRLIYYSQIVNDFQKGDIAEGYSVSREKKESFPLTVTSAQKNPTAFYLCASSVGQTNEKLFFGSGTQLSVL.

This clone was seen a single time. The J gene is TRBJ1-2, the V gene TRBV29-1; no clear D gene. Trimming removed 3 bases at V and 0 bases at J, with 11 bases between. In germline, CDR1 is SQVTM, CDR2 ANQGSEA. The CDR3 runs 14 residues. In DNA form, the CDR3 reads TGCAGCGTTGATTTGGCATCCTCTAACTATGGCTACACCTTC. Protein sequence: CSVDLASSNYGYTF.